This TCR beta chain was sequenced during a study of OX40 agonist ivuxolimab in advanced cancers. In terms of the full investigation: The costimulatory receptor OX40 (CD134) was targeted by ivuxolimab, a fully human IgG2 agonistic monoclonal antibody. Three dose-escalation patients achieved partial responses, one with hepatocellular carcinoma and two with cutaneous melanoma. Among the approximately 54 dose-escalation patients, approximately 20 had hepatocellular carcinoma, approximately 15 melanoma, 9 renal cell carcinoma and 9 head and neck cancer. The point of sequencing TCRbeta in the periphery was to test whether ivuxolimab changed TCR sequence diversity and drove clonal T-cell expansion. In the dose-escalation cohort, 75% to 90% of patients were male, and the mean age was 60 years with a range of about 23 to 79. Intravenous ivuxolimab was administered to patients every 2 weeks at six dose levels: 0.01, 0.1, 0.3, 1.5, 3 and 10 mg/kg. The monotherapy dose-escalation portion (N ≈ 56 patients) of the phase I ivuxolimab trial is reported in the paper. Prior anti-PD-1, anti-PD-L1 or anti-CTLA-4 therapy was permitted, and 40% of dose-escalation patients had received checkpoint inhibitors. Overall study results and their limits: Clonal expansion of both CD4+ and CD8+ blood T cells was observed from baseline to week 6 at doses 0.1 to 3.0 mg/kg. Low levels of normalized T-cell clonal expansion were also shown by some nonresponding patients. After ivuxolimab, CD8+ T cells had more expanded clones than CD4+ T cells on average. Which antigens the clonally expanded peripheral T cells were specific for was not determined. In the 0.1-3.0 mg/kg groups, partial responders had among the lowest normalized peripheral clonal expansion, particularly in CD8+ T cells.

Of note for this clone: The antigen this receptor binds is unknown. No much larger clone is present one base from it, and per-base qualities are unavailable.

CDR1 is given as GTSNPN and CDR2 as SVGIG, both from the germline V gene (reference sequence). The CDR3 spans 11 residues, from the cysteine through the phenylalanine. Kept here is only the CDR3 DNA, which spans 33 bases and is read in frame from base 1. Relative to germline, V is 5 bases shorter and J is 8 bases shorter, with 10 bases between their ends. Patients with autoimmune disease history or receiving systemic immunosuppression were excluded from the trial. In every dose cohort, peripheral blood was drawn for TCR sequencing at baseline, cycle 4 day 1, and cycle 7 day 1. The samples were drawn from a first-in-human, open-label, multicenter phase I dose-escalation trial of ivuxolimab. Adults with locally advanced or metastatic melanoma, renal cell, hepatocellular, or head and neck squamous cell carcinoma were enrolled in the trial. Before TCR sequencing, CD4+ T cells and CD8+ T cells from peripheral blood were sorted into separate populations.

To sequence the TCRbeta CDR3 region, genomic DNA was isolated from the sorted cells. The immunoSEQ Assay was used to sequence the TCRbeta CDR3 regions. What TCRdb holds here is the immuneACCESS table cut down to in-frame rearrangements. Part of the clones is not present; checked against another copy, under half of the missing clones reflect an unresolved V gene, and the others are unexplained. Across this sample there are about 73,000 clones, with around 89% seen only once. About 0.53% of the sample is in the top ten clones. The clonotype originates from an adult with an advanced solid tumor such as melanoma, head and neck, liver or kidney cancer. The sample consisted of CD4+ or CD8+ T cells sorted from blood, taken in a trial of the OX40 agonist ivuxolimab. The chain is assembled from TRBV30 and TRBJ1-3; the D gene identity is not certain. The CDR3 protein sequence reads: CAWYGRHTIYF. The nucleotides read TGTGCCTGGTACGGGAGACACACCATATATTTT.